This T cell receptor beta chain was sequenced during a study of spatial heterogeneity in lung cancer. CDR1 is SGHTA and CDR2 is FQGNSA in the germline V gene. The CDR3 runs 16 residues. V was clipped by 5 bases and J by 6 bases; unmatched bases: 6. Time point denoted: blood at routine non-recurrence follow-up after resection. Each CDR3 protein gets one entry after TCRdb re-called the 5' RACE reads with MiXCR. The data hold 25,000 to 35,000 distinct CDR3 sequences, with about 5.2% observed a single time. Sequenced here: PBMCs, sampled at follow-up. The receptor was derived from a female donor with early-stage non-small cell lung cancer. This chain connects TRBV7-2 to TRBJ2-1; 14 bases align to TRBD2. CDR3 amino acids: CASSKRLAGGFNEQFF. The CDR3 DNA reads TGTGCCAGCAGCAAAAGACTAGCGGGAGGGTTCAATGAGCAGTTCTTC. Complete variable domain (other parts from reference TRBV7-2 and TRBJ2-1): GAGVSQSPSNKVTEKGKDVELRCDPISGHTALYWYRQSLGQGLEFLIYFQGNSAPDKSGLPSDRFSAERTGGSVSTLTIQRTQQEDSAVYLCASSKRLAGGFNEQFFGPGTRLTVL.